One sample yielded the 29 T cell receptor beta chains listed below, sequenced in a study of T cell repertoires in cytomegalovirus infection. One entry per CDR3 protein, called by TCRdb with MiXCR from the reads. The data show a few hundred thousand distinct CDR3 sequences, 15% to 20% seen once. Sequencing input: CD8+ T cells from PBMCs. The receptors derive from a human donor in good health (CMV status not recorded). Some clones in this sample may be carry-over from other donors' samples.

This clonotype was seen at least ten times. The V call is TRBV7-6, the J call TRBJ2-7; D is tentatively TRBD1 or TRBD2 (5 bases each). The CDR3 contains 14 residues. Trimming stripped 4 bases from V and 2 bases from J, with 12 bases between. Germline V gene data show CDR1 as SGHVS and CDR2 as FNYEAQ. The CDR3 nucleotides are TGTGCCAGCAGCTCGTGGGACCGACCCTACGAGCAGTACTTC. Protein sequence: CASSSWDRPYEQYF.

This sequence joins TRBV10-3 and TRBJ2-7, with TRBD1 matching 7 bases. This CDR3 has 14 amino acids. V was pared by 4 bases and J by 6 bases, with 9 bases of the junction left unmatched. From germline, CDR1 is ENHRY and CDR2 SYGVKD. CDR3 DNA sequence: TGTGCCATCAGTGTACAGGGGTCTCTGGCCGAGCAGTACTTC. It codes for CAISVQGSLAEQYF.

This clonotype was counted once. V usage is TRBV5-6 and J usage is TRBJ2-7; 8 bases map to TRBD1. The CDR3 loop spans 14 amino acids. V trimming: 4 bases; J trimming: 5 bases; junction bases outside the gene matches: 8. Per the germline V gene, CDR1 is SGHDT and CDR2 is YYEEEE. CDR3: CASSPIQGVHEQYF. CDR3 DNA sequence: TGTGCCAGCAGCCCCATACAGGGGGTCCACGAGCAGTACTTC.

Concerning this clonotype: A read error may be the cause here, since a much bigger clone is one base away. The V and J genes are TRBV11-2 and TRBJ2-1; no clear D gene. Germline V gives CDR1 SGHAT, CDR2 FQNNGV. This CDR3 has 13 amino acids. The V end lost 0 bases, the J end lost 9 bases, and 9 bases lay between the germline ends. CDR3 region: CASSLDPVGEQFF. CDR3 nucleotide sequence: TGTGCCAGCAGCTTAGATCCGGTGGGTGAGCAGTTCTTC.

The chain is built from TRBV19 and TRBJ1-2; D remains ambiguous. The CDR3 totals 14 residues. V was pared by 4 bases and J by 0 bases, with 9 bases between. Germline CDR1 and CDR2: LNHDA and SQIVND (reference sequence). CDR3 DNA: TGTGCCAGTAGTACCTCGACTTCTAACTATGGCTACACCTTC. Translated: CASSTSTSNYGYTF.

The rearrangement uses TRBV6-1 and TRBJ2-1; D is possibly TRBD2 (6 bases). The germline CDR1 and CDR2 sequences are MNHNS and SASEGT. CDR3 length: 15 amino acids. V was shortened by 8 bases and J by 0 bases, with 14 bases between the two germline ends. Here the CDR3 DNA reads TGTGCCAGCGGGGAGGACGGAGGCTCCTACAATGAGCAGTTCTTC. Protein sequence: CASGEDGGSYNEQFF.

This chain connects TRBV28 to TRBJ2-1; D may be TRBD1 (6 bases). Germline assignment: CDR1 MDHEN and CDR2 SYDVKM. The CDR3 extends over 15 amino acids. V lost 7 bases and J 0 bases, leaving 13 bases between the germline ends. CDR3 nucleotide sequence: TGTGCCAGCACTCAGGACAGTAGCTCCTACAATGAGCAGTTCTTC. It encodes CASTQDSSSYNEQFF. Supplemented by reference TRBV28 and TRBJ2-1, the full variable domain reads DVKVTQSSRYLVKRTGEKVFLECVQDMDHENMFWYRQDPGLGLRLIYFSYDVKMKEKGDIPEGYSVSREKKERFSLILESASTNQTSMYLCASTQDSSSYNEQFFGPGTRLTVL.

This clonotype has at least ten counts. The V call is TRBV7-2, the J call TRBJ2-1, with 8 bases identical to TRBD2. This CDR3 has 14 amino acids. Germline CDR1 is SGHTA and CDR2 is FQGNSA. Trimming cost V 1 base and J 8 bases; bases outside gene matches: 4. This CDR3 reads CASSLVPGGDEQFF. The DNA of the CDR3 is TGTGCCAGCAGCTTAGTGCCGGGGGGGGATGAGCAGTTCTTC. Combining the CDR3 with reference TRBV7-2 and TRBJ2-1 gives the whole variable domain GAGVSQSPSNKVTEKGKDVELRCDPISGHTALYWYRQSLGQGLEFLIYFQGNSAPDKSGLPSDRFSAERTGGSVSTLTIQRTQQEDSAVYLCASSLVPGGDEQFFGPGTRLTVL.

J is TRBJ1-2 and V is TRBV7-9, with D perhaps matching TRBD1 (5 bases). V was clipped by 7 bases and J by 0 bases, with 12 bases between them. The CDR3 is made up of 14 amino acids. CDR1 SEHNR and CDR2 FQNEAQ come from the germline V gene (reference sequence). The CDR3 DNA reads as TGTGCCAGCAATCCGGGGGGAACTAACTATGGCTACACCTTC. It codes for CASNPGGTNYGYTF.

This clonotype was seen more than once but under ten times. This chain uses TRBV12-3 or TRBV12-4 with TRBJ1-2, with D perhaps TRBD1 (5 bases). This CDR3 contains 14 residues. The V end lost 8 bases, the J end lost 0 bases, and 13 bases lay between the germline ends. The CDR3, as DNA: TGTGCCAGCGTCTCCGGGGACTCTAACTATGGCTACACCTTC. This translates into CASVSGDSNYGYTF.

The chain uses TRBV10-3 and TRBJ2-1; D is unresolved. The CDR3 length is 15 residues. The V gene's germline CDR1 is ENHRY and CDR2 SYGVKD. V was trimmed by 7 bases and J by 7 bases, leaving 20 bases between them. CDR3 sequence (DNA): TGTGCCATCAAAGAGGCCGCTAGAATGGCTAATGAGCAGTTCTTC. It is translated as CAIKEAARMANEQFF.

The chain is built from TRBV27 and TRBJ2-3; D ambiguous. Germline CDR1 reads MNHEY; CDR2 reads SMNVEV (reference sequence). This CDR3 contains 13 residues. V lost 2 bases and J lost 1, with 4 bases in between. The CDR3 reads CASSLIRTDTQYF. For the CDR3, the DNA is TGTGCCAGCAGTTTAATACGCACAGATACGCAGTATTTT.

The rearrangement joins TRBV4-1 to TRBJ2-1, with TRBD2 identical over 7 bases. This CDR3 contains 15 residues. CDR1 is MGHRA, CDR2 YSYEKL, per germline. V was clipped by 2 bases and J by 7 bases; unmatched bases: 8. The CDR3, as DNA: TGCGCCAGCAGCCAATCGCAGGGACTACGAAATGAGCAGTTCTTC. Translated: CASSQSQGLRNEQFF.

The gene calls are TRBV20-1 and TRBJ2-4; 7 bases are a match to TRBD1. With V trimmed by 0 bases and J by 0 bases, 14 bases remained unmatched. Per germline, CDR1 DFQATT and CDR2 SNEGSKA (reference sequence). The CDR3 spans 19 residues. The CDR3 DNA reads as TGCAGTGCTAGAGATCCCGACAGGGCAAGGCCTCTAGCCAAAAACATTCAGTACTTC. It codes for CSARDPDRARPLAKNIQYF.

This chain joins TRBV28 and TRBJ2-7; weak D call: TRBD1 (6 bases). Trimming took 5 bases from V and 2 from J, leaving 13 bases between them. Per the germline V gene, CDR1 is MDHEN and CDR2 is SYDVKM. This CDR3 region has 14 residues. CDR3 in amino acids: CASSRKGQPYEQYF. The CDR3 DNA is TGTGCCAGCAGTCGTAAAGGACAGCCCTACGAGCAGTACTTC.

This chain uses TRBV4-3 with TRBJ2-5, with 11 nucleotides matching TRBD2. Unmatched junction bases numbered 5, after V lost 0 bases and J lost 2 bases. CDR3 size: 17 residues. Germline CDR1 and CDR2: LGHNA and YSLEER. This chain's CDR3 is CASSQDRGLAAQETQYF. Here the CDR3 DNA reads TGCGCCAGCAGCCAAGATCGGGGACTAGCGGCACAAGAGACCCAGTACTTC.

This clonotype was counted at least ten times. The V call is TRBV11-2, the J call TRBJ2-3; unclear D gene. Per the germline V gene, CDR1 is SGHAT and CDR2 is FQNNGV. This CDR3 region has 13 residues. Trimming pared 8 bases from V and 2 bases from J, leaving 11 bases between. This CDR3 reads CASHRLNTDTQYF. The CDR3 nucleotides are TGTGCCAGCCATAGACTGAACACAGATACGCAGTATTTT.

This clonotype appeared many times. V is TRBV7-2 and J is TRBJ2-7; D is ambiguous. The CDR3 length is 12 residues. Germline CDR1 SGHTA, CDR2 FQGNSA. Trimming pared 4 bases from V and 0 bases from J, leaving 4 bases between. The CDR3 loop is CASSWVSYEQYF. Here the CDR3 DNA reads TGTGCCAGCAGCTGGGTCTCCTACGAGCAGTACTTC.

The rearrangement links TRBV6-5 to TRBJ2-7; TRBD2 aligns across 8 bases. The CDR3 length is 16 residues. Germline trimming cut 6 bases from V and 3 bases from J; bases unmatched to any gene: 13. Germline V gene lookup returns CDR1 MNHEY and CDR2 SVGAGI. CDR3: CASRLVPAAGDYEQYF. CDR3 DNA sequence: TGTGCCAGCAGACTCGTGCCGGCAGCGGGGGACTACGAGCAGTACTTC.

This clonotype was seen a few times. The genes are TRBV28 and TRBJ2-1, with D perhaps assigned TRBD1 or TRBD2 (5 bases each). Germline-derived CDR1 and CDR2 are MDHEN and SYDVKM. The CDR3 totals 15 residues. The V gene lost 5 bases and the J gene lost 2 bases, with 13 bases spanning the gap. CDR3 sequence reads: CASSPTTGPYNEQFF. The CDR3 DNA follows: TGTGCCAGCAGTCCCACGACGGGACCCTACAATGAGCAGTTCTTC.

The chain links TRBV6-2 or TRBV6-3 to TRBJ2-7; 8 nucleotides line up with TRBD1. Germline CDR1 is MNHEY and CDR2 is SVGEGT. CDR3 length: 14 residues. V lost 2 bases, J lost 2 bases, and 2 bases stayed unmatched. The DNA of the CDR3 is TGTGCCAGCAGTTACGAACAGGGGGCCTACGAGCAGTACTTC. It specifies CASSYEQGAYEQYF.

This clonotype showed up many times. The J gene is TRBJ2-1, the V gene TRBV6-2 or TRBV6-3, with D tentatively TRBD2 (5 bases). The ends were cut back, 5 bases at V and 0 bases at J, with 17 bases in the middle. The CDR3 consists of 17 residues. Germline loops: CDR1 MNHEY, CDR2 SVGEGT. The CDR3 DNA reads as TGTGCCAGCAGTCAATCTGAGGGTCAGAGCTCCTACAATGAGCAGTTCTTC. Amino acid sequence: CASSQSEGQSSYNEQFF.

This clonotype was observed a few times. The chain couples TRBV7-9 to TRBJ1-3, with unresolved D. V gave up 5 bases and J gave up 3 bases, with 11 bases separating them. The CDR3 sequence is 14 residues long. Germline CDR1 reads SEHNR; CDR2 reads FQNEAQ (reference sequence). DNA for the CDR3: TGTGCCAGCAGCCAAGGAGGCGGTGGAAACACCATATATTTT. Its protein product is CASSQGGGGNTIYF.

The table lists this clonotype with many counts. The chain combines TRBV6-1 with TRBJ2-5, with D possibly TRBD2 on 6 matching bases. CDR3 length: 14 amino acids. Germline V gene sequence: CDR1 MNHNS, CDR2 SASEGT. V gave up 2 bases and J gave up 1 base, with 8 bases separating them. The CDR3 DNA reads TGTGCCAGCAGTGAATACGGGGGCCAAGAGACCCAGTACTTC. The encoded protein is CASSEYGGQETQYF.

This clonotype was observed a few times. The rearrangement joins TRBV7-9 to TRBJ2-5; 8 nucleotides align to TRBD1. V lost 5 bases and J lost 0; bases outside the gene matches: 8. The CDR3 spans 16 residues. Germline-derived CDR1 and CDR2 are SEHNR and FQNEAQ (reference sequence). For the CDR3, the DNA is TGTGCCAGCAGCCAACCAGGGGGCCGGGACCAAGAGACCCAGTACTTC. Translation gives CASSQPGGRDQETQYF.

This clonotype was observed many times. The gene calls are TRBV28 and TRBJ2-7, with D possibly being TRBD1 or TRBD2 (5 bases each). Looked up from germline, CDR1 is MDHEN and CDR2 is SYDVKM. This CDR3 region has 16 residues. V dropped 3 bases and J dropped 3 bases, with 18 bases sitting between them. The DNA for the CDR3 is TGTGCCAGCAGTTTGGGGGTGAGGGGTCCTAACTACGAGCAGTACTTC. It encodes CASSLGVRGPNYEQYF.

In its sample, this clonotype was seen many times. V and J are TRBV7-2 and TRBJ1-2; TRBD1 matches 10 bases. Germline loops: CDR1 SGHTA, CDR2 FQGNSA. CDR3 length: 13 residues. V shed 7 bases and J 3 bases; nucleotides not matched to a gene: 2. Written as DNA, the CDR3 is TGTGCCAGCAAGACAGGGGGCGACTATGGCTACACCTTC. Protein sequence: CASKTGGDYGYTF.

The genes are TRBV14 and TRBJ2-3; 9 bases are a match to TRBD1. Germline V gene lookup returns CDR1 SGHDN and CDR2 FVKESK. V gave up 3 bases and J gave up 5 bases; unmatched junction bases: 9. CDR3 length: 16 amino acids. This CDR3 reads CASSHRDRVFGDTQYF. DNA of the CDR3: TGTGCCAGCAGCCATCGGGACAGGGTATTCGGAGATACGCAGTATTTT.

The V call is TRBV20-1, the J call TRBJ2-7, with TRBD1 matching 7 bases. Unmatched junction bases numbered 13, after V lost 5 bases and J lost 0 bases. Germline loops: CDR1 DFQATT, CDR2 SNEGSKA (reference sequence). The CDR3 runs 16 residues. CDR3 DNA: TGCAGTGCTGTCGACAGGGTTTCCCCCAGCTCCTACGAGCAGTACTTC. Its translation is CSAVDRVSPSSYEQYF.